This is a list of T cell receptor beta chains from one sample in a study of T cell responses to AZD1222 COVID-19 vaccine. The assay was immunoSEQ multiplex PCR, and TCRdb's table has in-frame clones only and misses some. The table has under 130,000 clones, 85% to 90% seen once. The sample was peripheral blood, taken 28 days after the second AZD1222 dose. These receptors originate from an adult who received the AZD1222 COVID-19 vaccine. Both conserved end residues are trimmed from each CDR3. The size entry is marked missing in some rows and otherwise reads once, few, many or a size class.

NA,TRBV24-1,ATSSAGGFTGELF
NA,TRBV6-5,ASSYSRQGPGNTIY
NA,TRBV7-8,ASSLTTGQETQY
NA,TRBV3-1/TRBV3-2,ASSLSGGRPWDYGYT
NA,TRBV27,ASSFLSTDTQY
NA,TRBV11-2,ASSSYQPEAF
NA,TRBV28,ASSFPGVNYGYT
NA,TRBV7-2,ASSLAGLANEQF
NA,TRBV6-4,ASSDGEGGNTGELF
NA,TRBV28,ASSPDSNEKLF
NA,TRBV5-1,ASSTGLAGGLNTGELF
NA,TRBV19,ASSRTSGSSYNEQF
once,TRBV30,AWRGRAANYGYT
few,TRBV15,ATSRDRGSVGEQY
NA,TRBV7-2,ASSLRANEQF
NA,TRBV5-8,ASSLGTGVEAF